This is a list of T cell receptor beta chains from one sample in a study of control samples from healthy donors and cancer patients. Clones were sequenced by immunoSEQ multiplex PCR, and TCRdb holds only the in-frame ones, with some missing. The sample holds roughly 150,000 clones, 80% to 90% seen once. The sample taken for sequencing was blood. The receptor set was obtained from a man younger than 30 in good health. Each CDR3 is given without its conserved first and last residue.

TRBV6-2/TRBV6-3,TRBJ2-7,ASSLTAGGLDEQY
TRBV4-3,TRBJ2-3,ASSQDKGEGTDTQY
TRBV7-9,TRBJ1-4,ASSLRGVTNEKLF
TRBV9,TRBJ2-3,ASSEGPSSTDTQY
TRBV7-9,TRBJ1-4,ASSLWGTNEKLF
TRBV9,TRBJ1-4,ASSYMGTVNEKLF
TRBV13,TRBJ2-7,ASSLVVSSYEQY
TRBV6-5,TRBJ2-7,ASRDPGQPSYEQY
TRBV5-1,TRBJ2-7,ASSFRQGARDEQY
TRBV18,TRBJ2-1,ASSPPGPHNEQF
TRBV7-2,TRBJ2-5,ASSLAEGGLMY
TRBV10-1,TRBJ2-7,ASPTSGGDEPLKEQY
TRBV7-2,TRBJ2-2,ASSLVYGGRSGELF
TRBV28,TRBJ1-2,ASSLRTNYGYT
TRBV27,TRBJ1-5,ASSPHGQGKWFLDQPQH
TRBV7-8,TRBJ2-1,ASSSLLTFDEQF
TRBV9,TRBJ2-2,ASSVALAPGELF
TRBV9,TRBJ2-1,ASSVGVYYNEQF
TRBV7-9,TRBJ1-2,ASTQTPDAYGYT
TRBV18,TRBJ2-3,ASSPLHTDTQY
TRBV4-1,TRBJ1-2,ASSQDQWGAGGYT
TRBV5-1,TRBJ2-3,ASSLDSAEGTDTQY
TRBV27,TRBJ2-1,ASRLARGPQF
TRBV19,TRBJ2-1,ASSTAGNEQF
TRBV30,TRBJ2-6,AGLDGHSGANVLT
TRBV27,TRBJ2-7,ASSLMGALNYEQY
TRBV5-1,TRBJ2-5,ASSSSGLETQY
TRBV15,TRBJ1-6,ATSRDRTIGSPLH
TRBV27,TRBJ2-5,ASSPSGGWETQY
TRBV7-6,TRBJ2-3,ASSLSGGISTDTQY
TRBV30,TRBJ2-3,AWNQESTDTQY
TRBV7-2,TRBJ2-1,ASSSGLAGVNEQF
TRBV24-1,TRBJ2-5,ATSDSGQGNGETQY
TRBV19,TRBJ1-5,ASSLEDRGLVQPQH
TRBV5-6,TRBJ2-5,ASSFGQGGETQY
TRBV5-4,TRBJ2-3,ASSLDFTDTQY
TRBV3-1/TRBV3-2,TRBJ1-1,ASSQDFGNTEAF
TRBV5-1,TRBJ2-5,ASSWTAQDFQETQY
TRBV6-4,TRBJ2-5,ASSRQVEETQY
TRBV9,TRBJ1-1,ASSVVTNEAF
TRBV7-3,TRBJ1-1,ASSLKPDTEAF
TRBV2,TRBJ1-2,ASSEGGRGRGYT
TRBV3-1/TRBV3-2,TRBJ2-3,ASTNTRDGSTDTQY
TRBV4-3,TRBJ1-3,ASSQLGELEGRNTIY
TRBV5-1,TRBJ2-3,ASSWGGPADTQY
TRBV7-2,TRBJ2-2,ASSQQGSAGELF
TRBV4-1,TRBJ1-2,ASSQKTGANYGYT
TRBV20-1,TRBJ2-3,SASRDSTDTQY
TRBV5-1,TRBJ2-1,ASSFLGSTGDEQF